What follows are 22 T cell receptor beta chains derived from one specimen sequenced in a study of beta chain features in type 1 diabetes. Study outcomes and limitations: Shortening of TCRB CDR3s, moderate but significant, appeared in all four CD4+ subsets of Type 1 diabetes patients.

Antigens for these TCRs are unknown. What was sequenced were expressed TCRB transcripts, since all of the isolated RNA had been reverse transcribed. Repertoires were generated with immunoSEQ multiplex PCR, while TCRdb's copy carries only in-frame clones and drops some. The table has about 160,000 clones, about 7.9% seen once. Sequenced sample: central memory CD4+ T cells from blood. The receptors stem from a young man with type 1 diabetes.

This chain joins TRBV5-6 and TRBJ2-4, with 8 bases identical to TRBD1. The CDR3 consists of 14 residues. V shed 4 bases, J shed 7 bases, and the junction held 7 bases outside the gene matches. Germline V CDR1 and CDR2: SGHDT, YYEEEE. The CDR3 DNA reads TGTGCCAGCAGCCCGAGGACAGGGACCAACATTCAGTACTTC. This translates into CASSPRTGTNIQYF.

This chain joins TRBV29-1 and TRBJ1-4; 9 nucleotides line up with TRBD1. The CDR3 is made up of 13 amino acids. The germline V gene has CDR1 SQVTM and CDR2 ANQGSEA. V shed 6 bases, J shed 7 bases, and the junction held 6 bases outside the gene matches. CDR3 region: CSVAPGQGEKLFF. CDR3 DNA: TGCAGCGTCGCCCCGGGACAGGGTGAAAAACTGTTTTTT.

The sample holds a few counts of this clone. The chain couples TRBV5-4 to TRBJ2-5; D is perhaps TRBD2 (5 bases). Trimming took 5 bases from V and 4 from J, leaving 12 bases between them. The CDR3 length is 13 residues. CDR1 is SGHNT and CDR2 is YYREEE in the germline V gene (reference sequence). CDR3: CASRTLGRETQYF. In DNA form, the CDR3 reads TGTGCCAGCAGGACCTTAGGGAGAGAGACCCAGTACTTC.

This clone was counted between two and nine times. This same CDR3 is encoded by further DNA sequences in the sample. V usage is TRBV15 and J usage is TRBJ1-5; TRBD1 matches 12 bases. V shed 3 bases and J 7 bases; nucleotides not matched to a gene: 1. Per the germline V gene, CDR1 is LNHNV and CDR2 is YYDKDF (reference sequence). The length of the CDR3 is 14 residues. The CDR3 nucleotides read TGTGCCACCAGCAGGGGACAGGGGGCCCAGCCCCAGCATTTT. It yields the protein CATSRGQGAQPQHF.

The rearrangement links TRBV7-9 to TRBJ2-2; maybe TRBD2 (5 bases). V was clipped by 1 base and J by 5 bases, with 17 bases between them. Germline V gene data show CDR1 as SEHNR and CDR2 as FQNEAQ (reference sequence). This CDR3 has 17 amino acids. The CDR3 loop reads CASSLGQGSPRTGELFF. CDR3 in DNA: TGTGCCAGCAGCTTAGGGCAAGGGAGCCCGAGGACCGGGGAGCTGTTTTTT. Supplemented by reference TRBV7-9 and TRBJ2-2, the full variable domain reads DTGVSQNPRHKITKRGQNVTFRCDPISEHNRLYWYRQTLGQGPEFLTYFQNEAQLEKSRLLSDRFSAERPKGSFSTLEIQRTEQGDSAMYLCASSLGQGSPRTGELFFGEGSRLTVL.

The chain joins TRBV18 to TRBJ2-7; 12 nucleotides match TRBD1. The germline CDR1 and CDR2 sequences are KGHSH and LQKENI. The length of the CDR3 is 15 residues. The V and J ends lost 4 bases and 0 bases, in that order; junction bases with no gene match: 1. CDR3 coding DNA: TGTGCCAGCTCACTGGGACAGGGGGCCTCCTACGAGCAGTACTTC. This encodes CASSLGQGASYEQYF.

This clone was observed a handful of times. The CDR3 loop reads CASSPGGQGRKNIQYF. The CDR3, as DNA: TGTGCCAGCAGCCCCGGAGGACAGGGACGTAAAAACATTCAGTACTTC. The chain has TRBV5-4 and TRBJ2-4; 8 bases line up with TRBD1. This CDR3 comprises 16 residues. CDR1 and CDR2 from the germline V gene are SGHNT and YYREEE (reference sequence). The V gene end was trimmed by 4 bases and the J gene end by 4 bases; junction bases not matched to a gene: 10.

The rearrangement links TRBV28 to TRBJ1-2; D may be TRBD1 (6 bases). V lost 5 bases and J lost 3, with 7 bases in between. Germline CDR1 reads MDHEN; CDR2 reads SYDVKM. CDR3 length equals 12 residues. The CDR3 sequence is CASSTGYYGYTF. In DNA form, the CDR3 reads TGTGCCAGCAGTACAGGGTACTATGGCTACACCTTC.

This chain connects TRBV11-2 to TRBJ2-7; 9 bases are a match to TRBD1. Looked up from germline, CDR1 is SGHAT and CDR2 is FQNNGV. CDR3 size: 16 residues. V was clipped by 6 bases and J by 6 bases; unmatched bases: 15. The CDR3 DNA follows: TGTGCCAGCAGTTACGGAACACCGGGACAGGGCTTCGAGCAGTACTTC. It specifies CASSYGTPGQGFEQYF.

The table lists this clone with a few counts. CDR3 DNA: TGTGCCAGCTCACCATCACAGGCAGCTGAAGCTTTCTTT. The encoded protein is CASSPSQAAEAFF. The chain couples TRBV18 to TRBJ1-1; tentatively, D is TRBD1 (5 bases). CDR3 length: 13 residues. The V end lost 2 bases, the J end lost 6 bases, and 10 bases lay between the germline ends. From germline, CDR1 is KGHSH and CDR2 LQKENI.

J is TRBJ2-6 and V is TRBV5-4; 9 bases match TRBD2. The junction had 7 bases not matched to a gene; V was cut back by 4 bases and J by 2 bases. CDR1 and CDR2 (germline): SGHNT, YYREEE (reference sequence). The length of the CDR3 is 17 residues. CDR3 in DNA: TGTGCCAGCAGCAGTAGCGGGAGAAGGGCTGGGGCCAACGTCCTGACTTTC. Protein sequence: CASSSSGRRAGANVLTF.

The chain carries TRBV18 and TRBJ2-1; TRBD2 agrees at 11 bases. Unmatched junction bases numbered 6, after V lost 2 bases and J lost 3 bases. Germline assignment: CDR1 KGHSH and CDR2 LQKENI. CDR3 length equals 17 residues. CDR3 nucleotide sequence: TGTGCCAGCTCACCATCGCCGGGACTAGCGGTCTACAATGAGCAGTTCTTC. Protein sequence: CASSPSPGLAVYNEQFF.

This clone came up a few times. This chain links TRBV5-4 with TRBJ1-2; D unclear. V lost 4 bases, J lost 0 bases, and 13 bases lay in between. The CDR3 is 15 amino acids. The germline CDR1 and CDR2 sequences are SGHNT and YYREEE (reference sequence). Here the CDR3 DNA reads TGTGCCAGCAGCCCCCAAGGGAGCACTAACTATGGCTACACCTTC. Translation: CASSPQGSTNYGYTF.

This clone has more than one count but fewer than ten. This sequence joins TRBV28 and TRBJ2-7; TRBD2 matches 10 bases. V was clipped by 5 bases and J by 5 bases; unmatched bases: 9. CDR1 and CDR2 (germline): MDHEN, SYDVKM. The CDR3 has 15 amino acids. The CDR3 bases are TGTGCCAGCAGTGTTCGGAGCGGGGGGGCGCACGAGCAGTACTTC. This gives the protein CASSVRSGGAHEQYF. The variable domain in full, with the rest retrieved from reference TRBV28 and TRBJ2-7, is DVKVTQSSRYLVKRTGEKVFLECVQDMDHENMFWYRQDPGLGLRLIYFSYDVKMKEKGDIPEGYSVSREKKERFSLILESASTNQTSMYLCASSVRSGGAHEQYFGPGTRLTVT.

The chain joins TRBV7-9 to TRBJ2-1; a possible D gene is TRBD2 (6 bases). V shed 3 bases and J shed 5 bases, with 20 bases lying between them. CDR1 SEHNR and CDR2 FQNEAQ come from the germline V gene (reference sequence). There are 17 residues in the CDR3. The CDR3 loop reads CASSFAFGVAVNNEQFF. CDR3 coding DNA: TGTGCCAGCAGCTTCGCTTTTGGGGTAGCGGTGAACAATGAGCAGTTCTTC.

This clone was observed a handful of times. The chain couples TRBV18 to TRBJ2-7; D unresolved. CDR3 length equals 14 residues. Per the germline V gene, CDR1 is KGHSH and CDR2 is LQKENI. With 3 bases removed from V and 0 bases from J, the gap between germline ends came to 9 bases. This chain's CDR3 is CASSPGPISYEQYF. DNA of the CDR3: TGTGCCAGCTCACCTGGCCCAATCTCCTACGAGCAGTACTTC. The complete variable domain, with remaining parts taken from reference TRBV18 and TRBJ2-7, reads NAGVMQNPRHLVRRRGQEARLRCSPMKGHSHVYWYRQLPEEGLKFMVYLQKENIIDESGMPKERFSAEFPKEGPSILRIQQVVRGDSAAYFCASSPGPISYEQYFGPGTRLTVT.

The CDR3 region has the DNA TGTGCCAGCTCACCACCATGGACAGGGACCGGGGAGCTGTTTTTT. Translated: CASSPPWTGTGELFF. J is TRBJ2-2 and V is TRBV18, with 8 nucleotides matching TRBD1. CDR1 is KGHSH, CDR2 LQKENI, per germline. The CDR3 sequence is 15 residues long. The J segment lost 5 bases and the V segment lost 0 bases, leaving 2 bases of the junction unmatched.

In its sample, this clone was seen a few times. In nucleotides, the CDR3 is TGTGCCAGCAGTCGGACAGGCAACCCCCTTGGCTACACCTTC. Its protein is CASSRTGNPLGYTF. This rearrangement joins TRBV27 to TRBJ1-2, with 7 bases that match TRBD1. Germline values: CDR1 MNHEY, CDR2 SMNVEV (reference sequence). The CDR3 contains 14 residues. The V and J ends lost 5 bases and 7 bases, in that order; junction bases with no gene match: 10.

This clone came up a few times. This chain connects TRBV18 to TRBJ1-2; TRBD1 matches 7 bases. V was pared by 3 bases and J by 6 bases, with 7 bases of the junction left unmatched. CDR3 length equals 14 residues. Germline CDR1 reads KGHSH; CDR2 reads LQKENI. The CDR3, as DNA: TGTGCCAGCTCACCCGAGAGACAGGGAGATGGCTACACCTTC. Translating it yields CASSPERQGDGYTF.

This clone came up a few times. The chain employs TRBV18 and TRBJ2-1; D is unclear. The length of the CDR3 is 15 residues. Germline loops: CDR1 KGHSH, CDR2 LQKENI. V shed 3 bases and J shed 0 bases, with 9 bases lying between them. CDR3: CASSPSRSSYNEQFF. CDR3 DNA: TGTGCCAGCTCACCCTCGAGGAGCTCCTACAATGAGCAGTTCTTC.

The DNA for the CDR3 is TGTGCCAGCAGTCCCTTGGGGGCGAAGGACGAGCAGTACTTC. It yields the protein CASSPLGAKDEQYF. The rearrangement uses TRBV28 and TRBJ2-7; TRBD1 might be the D (6 bases). This CDR3 comprises 14 residues. V gave up 5 bases and J gave up 5 bases, with 16 bases separating them. Germline values: CDR1 MDHEN, CDR2 SYDVKM.

The chain is built from TRBV6-5 and TRBJ1-5, with 8 positions matching TRBD1. This CDR3 region has 13 residues. Germline lookup yields CDR1 MNHEY and CDR2 SVGAGI. Trimming cost V 4 bases and J 7 bases; bases outside gene matches: 3. CDR3 residues: CASSSRQGQPQHF. In DNA, the CDR3 is TGTGCCAGCAGTTCCAGACAGGGGCAGCCCCAGCATTTT.